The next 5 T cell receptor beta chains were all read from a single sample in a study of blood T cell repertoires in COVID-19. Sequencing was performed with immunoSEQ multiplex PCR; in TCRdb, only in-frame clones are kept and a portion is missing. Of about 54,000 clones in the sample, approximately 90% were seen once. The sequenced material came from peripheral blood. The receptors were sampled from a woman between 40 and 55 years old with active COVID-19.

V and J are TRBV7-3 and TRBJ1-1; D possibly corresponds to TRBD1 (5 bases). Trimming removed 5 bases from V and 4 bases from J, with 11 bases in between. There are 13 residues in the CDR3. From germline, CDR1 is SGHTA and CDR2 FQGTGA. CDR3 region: CASSQRGGTEAFF. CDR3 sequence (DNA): TGTGCCAGCAGCCAACGGGGGGGCACTGAAGCTTTCTTT.

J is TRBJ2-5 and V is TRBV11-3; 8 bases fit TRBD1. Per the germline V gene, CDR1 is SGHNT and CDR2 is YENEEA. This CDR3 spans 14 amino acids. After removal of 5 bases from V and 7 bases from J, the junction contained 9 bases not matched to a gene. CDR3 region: CASSKPTGDGTQYF. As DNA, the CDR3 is TGTGCCAGCAGCAAACCGACAGGGGATGGGACCCAGTACTTC.

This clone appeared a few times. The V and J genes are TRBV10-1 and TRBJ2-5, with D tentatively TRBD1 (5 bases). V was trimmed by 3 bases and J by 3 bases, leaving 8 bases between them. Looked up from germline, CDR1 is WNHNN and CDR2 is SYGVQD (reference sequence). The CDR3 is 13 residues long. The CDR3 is CASSEVGEETQYF. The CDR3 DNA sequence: TGCGCCAGCAGTGAAGTAGGGGAAGAGACCCAGTACTTC.

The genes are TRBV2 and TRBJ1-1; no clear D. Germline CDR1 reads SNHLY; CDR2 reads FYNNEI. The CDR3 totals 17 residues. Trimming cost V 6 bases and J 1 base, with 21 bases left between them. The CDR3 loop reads CASRSLSYPGENTEAFF. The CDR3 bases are TGTGCCAGCAGGTCCTTATCTTATCCCGGAGAGAACACTGAAGCTTTCTTT.

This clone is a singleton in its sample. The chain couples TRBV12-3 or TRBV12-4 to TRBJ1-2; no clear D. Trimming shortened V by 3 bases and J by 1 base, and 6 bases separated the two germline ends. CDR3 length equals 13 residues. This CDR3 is CASSLGSNYGYTF. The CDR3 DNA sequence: TGTGCCAGCAGTTTGGGCAGTAACTATGGCTACACCTTC.